This T cell receptor (beta chain) came from a study of blood T cell repertoires in COVID-19. In the study's own analysis: Nucleated cell counts were estimated from reference gene primer amplification. Data came from immunoSEQ multiplex PCR; TCRdb stores just in-frame clones and leaves some out. For V, J and clone size, that table is used; D and trimming come from the DNA. This table has 100,000 to 150,000 clones, roughly 90% appearing once. This clone has only a few counts. This CDR3 contains 12 residues. The germline CDR1 and CDR2 sequences are SNHLY and FYNNEI. V lost 4 bases and J 12 bases, leaving 14 bases between the germline ends.

This chain connects TRBV2 to TRBJ2-3; maybe TRBD2 (6 bases). Specimen: peripheral blood. The clonotype comes from a man aged 50-60 years with active or convalescent COVID-19. The CDR3 region has the DNA TGTGCCAGCAGTGTTGGGCGGGGCCGCCAGTATTTT. Its translation: CASSVGRGRQYF.